This T cell receptor beta chain came from a study of shared clonotypes between healthy human individuals. Study findings and constraints: Larger richness was generally estimated for naive than memory subsets. A handful of donors showed sharing of about 4.7% of naive CD4 clonotypes. Non-shared clonotypes had lower generation probabilities than those shared by all four donors.

As for this clone: What it recognizes is unknown.

Produced via immunoSEQ multiplex PCR; TCRdb's table is partial and in-frame only. The sample records some 1,600,000 clones, 95% to 99% being singletons. Germline assignment: CDR1 SGHVS and CDR2 FQNEAQ. Trimming left V 0 bases short and J 4 bases short, with 13 bases between. The CDR3 extends over 16 amino acids. Everyone who donated was a Caucasian adult who lived in Nashville, Tennessee. This receptor was identified in a man aged 25 to 40 in good health. This sequence joins TRBV7-8 and TRBJ1-3; a weak D match, TRBD1 (6 bases). Source material: naive CD4+ T cells sorted from blood. Subset noted: CD45RA+ positively selected. CDR3 sequence reads: CASSLAAQGSGNTIYF. The CDR3 coding sequence is TGTGCCAGCAGCTTAGCTGCACAGGGATCAGGAAACACCATATATTTT. Together with reference TRBV7-8 and TRBJ1-3, the CDR3 gives the full variable domain: GAGVSQSPRYKVAKRGQDVALRCDPISGHVSLFWYQQALGQGPEFLTYFQNEAQLDKSGLPSDRFFAERPEGSVSTLKIQRTQQEDSAVYLCASSLAAQGSGNTIYFGEGSWLTVV.